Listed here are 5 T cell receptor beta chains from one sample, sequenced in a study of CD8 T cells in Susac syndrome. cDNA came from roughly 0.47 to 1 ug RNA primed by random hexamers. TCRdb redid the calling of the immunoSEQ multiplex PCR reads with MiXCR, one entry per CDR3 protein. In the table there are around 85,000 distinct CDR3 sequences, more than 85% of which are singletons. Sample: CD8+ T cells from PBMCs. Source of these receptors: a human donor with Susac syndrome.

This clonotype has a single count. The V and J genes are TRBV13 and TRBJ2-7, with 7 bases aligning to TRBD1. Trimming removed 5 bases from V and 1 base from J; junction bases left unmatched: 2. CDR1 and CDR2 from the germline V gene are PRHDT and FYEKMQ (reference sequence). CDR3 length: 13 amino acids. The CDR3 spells CASSLGQSYEQYF. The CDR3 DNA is TGTGCCAGCAGCCTGGGACAGTCCTACGAGCAGTACTTC.

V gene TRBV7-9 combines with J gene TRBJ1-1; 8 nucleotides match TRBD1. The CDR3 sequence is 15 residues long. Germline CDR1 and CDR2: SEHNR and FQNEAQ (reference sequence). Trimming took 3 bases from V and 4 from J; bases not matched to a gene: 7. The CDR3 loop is CASSFIQGGITEAFF. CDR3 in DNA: TGTGCCAGCAGCTTTATACAGGGGGGGATCACTGAAGCTTTCTTT.

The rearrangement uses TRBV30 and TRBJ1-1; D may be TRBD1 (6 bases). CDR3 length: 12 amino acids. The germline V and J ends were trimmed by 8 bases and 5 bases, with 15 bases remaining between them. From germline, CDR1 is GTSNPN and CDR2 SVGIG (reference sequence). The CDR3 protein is CAHRDTGTEAFF. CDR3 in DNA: TGTGCCCACCGGGACACCGGGACTGAAGCTTTCTTT.

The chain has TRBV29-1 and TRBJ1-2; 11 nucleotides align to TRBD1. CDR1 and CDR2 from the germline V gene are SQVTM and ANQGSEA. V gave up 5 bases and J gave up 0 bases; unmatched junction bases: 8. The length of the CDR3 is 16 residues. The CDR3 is CSVYGQGAEANYGYTF. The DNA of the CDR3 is TGCAGCGTTTACGGACAGGGGGCCGAAGCTAACTATGGCTACACCTTC.

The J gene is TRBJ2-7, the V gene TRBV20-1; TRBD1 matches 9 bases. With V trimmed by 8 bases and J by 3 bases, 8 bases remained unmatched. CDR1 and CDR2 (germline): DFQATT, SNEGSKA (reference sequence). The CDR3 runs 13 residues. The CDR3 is CSPLGTGNYEQYF. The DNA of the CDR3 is TGCAGTCCGCTCGGGACAGGGAACTACGAGCAGTACTTC.